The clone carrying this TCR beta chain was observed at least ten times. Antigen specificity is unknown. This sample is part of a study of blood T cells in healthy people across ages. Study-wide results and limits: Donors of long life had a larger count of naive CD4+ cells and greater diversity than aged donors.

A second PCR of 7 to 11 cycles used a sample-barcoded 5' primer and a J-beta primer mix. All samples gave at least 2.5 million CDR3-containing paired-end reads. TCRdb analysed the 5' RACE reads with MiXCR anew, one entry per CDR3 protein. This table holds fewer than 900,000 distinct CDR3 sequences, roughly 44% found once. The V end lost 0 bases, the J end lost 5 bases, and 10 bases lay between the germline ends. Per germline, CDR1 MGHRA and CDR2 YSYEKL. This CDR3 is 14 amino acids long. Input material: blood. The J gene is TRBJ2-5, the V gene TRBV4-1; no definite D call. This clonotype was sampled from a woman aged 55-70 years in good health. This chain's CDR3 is CASSQEINGETQYF. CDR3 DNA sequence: TGCGCCAGCAGCCAAGAAATCAACGGGGAGACCCAGTACTTC.